This entry lists 3 T cell receptor beta chains sequenced from one sample in a study of T-cell reconstitution after alpha-beta-depleted transplantation in children. The library targeted TCRbeta and was prepared with unique molecular identifiers. TCRdb recomputed calls from the PCR reads with MiXCR, one row per CDR3 protein. Of about 300,000 distinct CDR3 sequences listed, about 9.5% are singletons. This specimen consisted of PBMCs, obtained before TCRalphabeta/CD19-depleted stem cell transplant. Receptors originate from a boy younger than two with acute myeloid leukemia, due to receive a stem cell transplant.

This clonotype was recorded many times. The chain carries TRBV29-1 and TRBJ2-1, with no clear D. With 4 bases removed from V and 2 bases from J, the gap between germline ends came to 9 bases. The CDR3 covers 13 residues. The germline gives CDR1 SQVTM, CDR2 ANQGSEA. The CDR3 DNA sequence: TGCAGCGTTGGCTGGAGAACCTACAATGAGCAGTTCTTC. This gives the protein CSVGWRTYNEQFF.

At least ten counts were recorded for this clonotype. V usage is TRBV7-6 and J usage is TRBJ2-4; 9 nucleotides align to TRBD2. Germline CDR1 is SGHVS and CDR2 is FNYEAQ. This CDR3 comprises 16 residues. V trimming: 3 bases; J trimming: 2 bases; junction bases outside the gene matches: 5. The CDR3 loop is CASSFGAGGPKNIQYF. The CDR3 DNA reads TGTGCCAGCAGCTTCGGAGCGGGAGGCCCCAAAAACATTCAGTACTTC.

This clonotype was counted many times. J is TRBJ2-5 and V is TRBV27; perhaps D is TRBD1 or TRBD2 (6 bases each). Trimming left V 0 bases short and J 4 bases short, with 12 bases between. The length of the CDR3 is 15 residues. Germline lookup yields CDR1 MNHEY and CDR2 SMNVEV (reference sequence). CDR3 sequence: CASSLSYGGLETQYF. The DNA of the CDR3 is TGTGCCAGCAGTTTATCGTACGGGGGCCTAGAGACCCAGTACTTC.